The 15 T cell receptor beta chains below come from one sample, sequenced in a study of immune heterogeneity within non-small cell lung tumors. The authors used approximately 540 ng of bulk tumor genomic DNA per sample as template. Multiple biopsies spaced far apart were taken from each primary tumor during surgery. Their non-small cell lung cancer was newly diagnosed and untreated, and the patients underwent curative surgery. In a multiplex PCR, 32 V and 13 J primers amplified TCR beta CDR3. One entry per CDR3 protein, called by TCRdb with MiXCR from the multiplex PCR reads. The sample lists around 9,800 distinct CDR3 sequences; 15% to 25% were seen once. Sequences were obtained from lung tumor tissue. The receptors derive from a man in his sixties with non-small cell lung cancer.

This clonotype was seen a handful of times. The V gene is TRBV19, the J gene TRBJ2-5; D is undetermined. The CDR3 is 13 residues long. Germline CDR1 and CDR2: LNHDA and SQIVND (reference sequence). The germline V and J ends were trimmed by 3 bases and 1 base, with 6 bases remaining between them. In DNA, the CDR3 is TGTGCCAGTAGTATTAACCTCCAAGAGACCCAGTACTTC. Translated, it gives CASSINLQETQYF.

This CDR3 is CASSQDVSGSSYNEQFF. The CDR3 DNA reads as TGTGCCAGCAGCCAAGATGTTAGCGGGAGCTCCTACAATGAGCAGTTCTTC. This chain connects TRBV14 to TRBJ2-1, with TRBD2 matching over 9 bases. V shed 0 bases and J 0 bases; nucleotides not matched to a gene: 3. CDR3 length: 17 residues. Germline CDR1 and CDR2: SGHDN and FVKESK. Using reference TRBV14 and TRBJ2-1 for the parts outside the CDR3, the full variable domain is EAGVTQFPSHSVIEKGQTVTLRCDPISGHDNLYWYRRVMGKEIKFLLHFVKESKQDESGMPNNRFLAERTGGTYSTLKVQPAELEDSGVYFCASSQDVSGSSYNEQFFGPGTRLTVL.

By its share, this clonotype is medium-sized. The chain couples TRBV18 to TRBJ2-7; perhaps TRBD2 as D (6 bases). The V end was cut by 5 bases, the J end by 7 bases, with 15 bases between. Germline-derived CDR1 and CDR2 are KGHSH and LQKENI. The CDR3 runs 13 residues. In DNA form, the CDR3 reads TGTGCCAGCTCAAGGGACGGGAGAGAAGAGCAGTACTTC. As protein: CASSRDGREEQYF.

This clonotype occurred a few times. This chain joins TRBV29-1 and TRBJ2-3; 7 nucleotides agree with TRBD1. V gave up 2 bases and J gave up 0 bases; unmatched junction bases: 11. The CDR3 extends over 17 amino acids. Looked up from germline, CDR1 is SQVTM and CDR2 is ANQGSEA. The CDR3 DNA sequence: TGCAGCGTTGAATTAGGACAGGCGCCAACTAGCACAGATACGCAGTATTTT. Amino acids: CSVELGQAPTSTDTQYF.

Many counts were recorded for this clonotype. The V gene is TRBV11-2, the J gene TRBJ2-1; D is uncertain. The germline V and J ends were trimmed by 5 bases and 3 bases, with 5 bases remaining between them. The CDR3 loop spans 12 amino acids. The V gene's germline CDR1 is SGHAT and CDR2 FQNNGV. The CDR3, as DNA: TGTGCCAGCAGCGACGGCTACAATGAGCAGTTCTTC. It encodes CASSDGYNEQFF.

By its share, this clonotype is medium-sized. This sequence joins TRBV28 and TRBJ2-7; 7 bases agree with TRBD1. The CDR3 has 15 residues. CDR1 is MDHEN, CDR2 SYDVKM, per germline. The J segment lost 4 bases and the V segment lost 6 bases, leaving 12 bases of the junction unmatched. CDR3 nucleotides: TGTGCCAGCAGCCGCCGGGGTAAGGGGGCTTACGAGCAGTACTTC. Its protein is CASSRRGKGAYEQYF.

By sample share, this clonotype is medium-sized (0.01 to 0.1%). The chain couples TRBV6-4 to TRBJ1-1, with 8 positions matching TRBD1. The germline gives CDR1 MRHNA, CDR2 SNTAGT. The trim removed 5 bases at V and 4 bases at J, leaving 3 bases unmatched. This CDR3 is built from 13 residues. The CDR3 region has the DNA TGTGCCAGCAGTAATACAGGGGGCACTGAAGCTTTCTTT. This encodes CASSNTGGTEAFF.

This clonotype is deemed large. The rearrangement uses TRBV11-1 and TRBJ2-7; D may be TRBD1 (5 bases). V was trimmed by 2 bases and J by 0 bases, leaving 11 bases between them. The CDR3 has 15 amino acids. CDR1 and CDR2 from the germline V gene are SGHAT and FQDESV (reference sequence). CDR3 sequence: CASSLQGLNSYEQYF. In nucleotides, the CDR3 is TGTGCCAGCAGCTTACAGGGCCTAAACTCCTACGAGCAGTACTTC.

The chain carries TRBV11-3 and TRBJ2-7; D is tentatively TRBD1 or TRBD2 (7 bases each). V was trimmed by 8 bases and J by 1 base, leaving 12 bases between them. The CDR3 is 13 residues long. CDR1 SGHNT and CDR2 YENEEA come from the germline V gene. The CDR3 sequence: CASGRDSSYEQYF. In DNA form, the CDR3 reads TGTGCCAGCGGGAGGGACAGTTCCTACGAGCAGTACTTC.

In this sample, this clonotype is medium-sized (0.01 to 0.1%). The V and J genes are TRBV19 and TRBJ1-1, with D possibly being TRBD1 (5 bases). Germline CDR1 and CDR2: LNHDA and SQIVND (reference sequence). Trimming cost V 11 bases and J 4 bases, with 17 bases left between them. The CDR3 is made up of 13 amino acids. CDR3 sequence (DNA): TGTGCCGCCGTTGTCAGCGGGGGCACTGAAGCTTTCTTT. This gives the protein CAAVVSGGTEAFF.

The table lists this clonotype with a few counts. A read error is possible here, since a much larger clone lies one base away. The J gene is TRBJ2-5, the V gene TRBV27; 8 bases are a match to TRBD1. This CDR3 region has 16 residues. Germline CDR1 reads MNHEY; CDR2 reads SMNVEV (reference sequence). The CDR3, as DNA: TGTGCCAGCAGTCCACGGACAGGGCCCGACCAAGAGACCAAGTACTTC. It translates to CASSPRTGPDQETKYF.

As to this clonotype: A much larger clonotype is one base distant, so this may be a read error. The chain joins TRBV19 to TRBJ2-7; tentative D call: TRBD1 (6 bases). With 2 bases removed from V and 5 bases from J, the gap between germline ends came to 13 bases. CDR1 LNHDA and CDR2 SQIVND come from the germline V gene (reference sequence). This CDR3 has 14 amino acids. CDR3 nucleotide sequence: TGTGCCAGTAGTATAAGGGGGACACACCACGAGCAGTACTTC. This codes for CASSIRGTHHEQYF.

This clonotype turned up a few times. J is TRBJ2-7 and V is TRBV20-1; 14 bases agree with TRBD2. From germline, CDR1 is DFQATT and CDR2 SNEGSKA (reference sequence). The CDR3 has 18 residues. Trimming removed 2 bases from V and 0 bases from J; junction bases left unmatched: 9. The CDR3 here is CSARPGLAGGPSSYEQYF. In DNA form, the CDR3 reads TGCAGTGCTAGACCTGGACTAGCGGGAGGCCCGAGCTCCTACGAGCAGTACTTC.

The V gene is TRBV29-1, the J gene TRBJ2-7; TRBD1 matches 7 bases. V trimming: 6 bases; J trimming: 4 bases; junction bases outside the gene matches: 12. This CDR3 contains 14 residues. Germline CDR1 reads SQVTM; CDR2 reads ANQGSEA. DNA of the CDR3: TGCAGCGTCAGGGGCGACAGGGTGGGGTACGAGCAGTACTTC. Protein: CSVRGDRVGYEQYF.

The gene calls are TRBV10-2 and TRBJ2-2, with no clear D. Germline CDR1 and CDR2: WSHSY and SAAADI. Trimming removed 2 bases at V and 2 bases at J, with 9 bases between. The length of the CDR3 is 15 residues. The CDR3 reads CASSERRSNTGELFF. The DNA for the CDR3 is TGCGCCAGCAGTGAGCGGCGGTCCAACACCGGGGAGCTGTTTTTT.